Below, one T cell receptor (beta chain) is given with its context. The sample belongs to a study of blood T cell repertoires in COVID-19. Study summary: T cells, B-cell-depleted T cells, or PBMCs supplied cDNA or gDNA.

CDR1 SGHDT and CDR2 YYEEEE come from the germline V gene. The CDR3 loop spans 14 amino acids. V was clipped by 4 bases and J by 4 bases, with 12 bases between them. It was within 2 weeks before study entry that exposed participants met a COVID-19 case. Original data processing: Reference gene primers were amplified, and this amplification served to estimate nucleated cell counts. The assay was immunoSEQ multiplex PCR, and TCRdb's table has in-frame clones only and misses some. The D gene and trimming were derived from the DNA, and the V and J assignments and clone size from that table. The table lists approximately 220,000 clones, approximately 83% of them singletons.

The chain is built from TRBV5-6 and TRBJ1-5; perhaps TRBD1 as D (5 bases). The TCR sequence derives from a woman aged 50 to 60 who had been exposed to COVID-19. Sequenced sample: PBMCs or T cells enriched from blood (not recorded which). CDR3 DNA: TGTGCCAGCAGCCAACAGACAGCGAATCAGCCCCAGCATTTT. Translated, it gives CASSQQTANQPQHF.